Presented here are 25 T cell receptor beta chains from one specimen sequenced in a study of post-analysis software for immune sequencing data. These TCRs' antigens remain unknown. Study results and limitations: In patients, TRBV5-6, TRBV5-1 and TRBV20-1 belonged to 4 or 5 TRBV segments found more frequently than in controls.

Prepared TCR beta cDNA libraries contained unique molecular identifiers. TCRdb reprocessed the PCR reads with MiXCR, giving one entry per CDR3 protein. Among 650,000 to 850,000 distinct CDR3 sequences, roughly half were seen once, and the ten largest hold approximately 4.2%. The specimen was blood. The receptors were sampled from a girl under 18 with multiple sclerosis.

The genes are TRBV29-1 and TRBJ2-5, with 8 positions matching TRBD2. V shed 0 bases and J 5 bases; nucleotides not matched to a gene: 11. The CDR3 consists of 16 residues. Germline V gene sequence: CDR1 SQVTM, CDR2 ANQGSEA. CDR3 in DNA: TGCAGCGTTGAAGATCGGGGCGGGGGGCGAGTGGAGACCCAGTACTTC. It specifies CSVEDRGGGRVETQYF.

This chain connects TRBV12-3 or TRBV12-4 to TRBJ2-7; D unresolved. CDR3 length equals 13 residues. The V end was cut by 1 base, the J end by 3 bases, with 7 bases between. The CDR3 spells CASSLEVHYEQYF. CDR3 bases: TGTGCCAGCAGTTTAGAAGTACACTACGAGCAGTACTTC.

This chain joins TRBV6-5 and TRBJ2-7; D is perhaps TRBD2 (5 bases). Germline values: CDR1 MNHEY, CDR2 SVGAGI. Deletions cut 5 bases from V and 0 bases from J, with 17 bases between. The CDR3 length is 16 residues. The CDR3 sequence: CASSTAEAFTSYEQYF. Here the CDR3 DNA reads TGTGCCAGCAGTACCGCGGAGGCATTTACCTCCTACGAGCAGTACTTC.

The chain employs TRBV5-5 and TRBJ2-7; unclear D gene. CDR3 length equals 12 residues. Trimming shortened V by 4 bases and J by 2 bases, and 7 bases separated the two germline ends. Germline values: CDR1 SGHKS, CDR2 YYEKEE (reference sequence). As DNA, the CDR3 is TGTGCCAGCAGCGGAAACACCTACGAGCAGTACTTC. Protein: CASSGNTYEQYF.

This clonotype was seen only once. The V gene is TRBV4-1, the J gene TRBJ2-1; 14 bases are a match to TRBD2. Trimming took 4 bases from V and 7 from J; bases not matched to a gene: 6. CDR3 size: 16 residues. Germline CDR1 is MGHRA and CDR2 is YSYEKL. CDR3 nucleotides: TGCGCCAGCAGCCCCCGGACTAGCGGGGGGAATAATGAGCAGTTCTTC. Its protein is CASSPRTSGGNNEQFF.

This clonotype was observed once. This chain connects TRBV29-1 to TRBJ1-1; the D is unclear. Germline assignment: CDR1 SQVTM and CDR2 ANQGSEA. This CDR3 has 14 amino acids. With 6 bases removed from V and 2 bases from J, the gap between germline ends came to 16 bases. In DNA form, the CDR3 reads TGCAGCGTGGACCTGGGGTCTACCAACACTGAAGCTTTCTTT. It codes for CSVDLGSTNTEAFF.

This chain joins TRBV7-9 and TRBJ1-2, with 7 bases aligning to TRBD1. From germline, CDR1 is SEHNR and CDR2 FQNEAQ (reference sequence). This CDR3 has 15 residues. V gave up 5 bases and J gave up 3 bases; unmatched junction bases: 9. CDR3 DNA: TGTGCCAGCAGCCCCCAACAGGGGCCTTACTATGGCTACACCTTC. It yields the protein CASSPQQGPYYGYTF.

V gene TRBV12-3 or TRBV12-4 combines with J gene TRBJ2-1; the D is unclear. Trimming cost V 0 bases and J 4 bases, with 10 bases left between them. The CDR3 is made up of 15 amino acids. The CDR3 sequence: CASSLALIGYNEQFF. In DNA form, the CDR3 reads TGTGCCAGCAGTTTAGCTCTGATAGGGTACAATGAGCAGTTCTTC.

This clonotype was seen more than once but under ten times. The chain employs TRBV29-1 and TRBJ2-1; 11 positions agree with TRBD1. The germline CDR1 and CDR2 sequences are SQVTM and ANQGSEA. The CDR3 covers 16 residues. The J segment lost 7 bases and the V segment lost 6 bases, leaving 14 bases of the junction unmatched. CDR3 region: CSVLTRDRGMRNEQFF. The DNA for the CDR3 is TGCAGCGTGTTAACCCGGGACAGGGGGATGAGGAATGAGCAGTTCTTC.

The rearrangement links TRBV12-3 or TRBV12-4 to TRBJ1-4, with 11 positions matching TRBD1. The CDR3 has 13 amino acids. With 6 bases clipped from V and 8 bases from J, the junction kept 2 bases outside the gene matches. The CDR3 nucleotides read TGTGCCAGCAGGGACAGGGGGCGAGAAAAACTGTTTTTT. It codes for CASRDRGREKLFF.

The CDR3 reads CASSYRQGRNHEQFF. DNA for the CDR3: TGTGCCAGCAGCTATAGACAGGGACGTAACCATGAGCAGTTCTTC. The chain joins TRBV3-1 to TRBJ2-1, with 7 bases aligning to TRBD1. Germline V gene data show CDR1 as LGHDT and CDR2 as YNNKEL (reference sequence). After removal of 5 bases from V and 8 bases from J, the junction contained 12 bases not matched to a gene. This CDR3 region has 15 residues.

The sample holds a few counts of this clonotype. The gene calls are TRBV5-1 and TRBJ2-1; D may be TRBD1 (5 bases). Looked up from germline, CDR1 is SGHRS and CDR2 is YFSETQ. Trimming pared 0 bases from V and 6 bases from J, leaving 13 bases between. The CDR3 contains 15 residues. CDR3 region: CASSLEGAPFNEQFF. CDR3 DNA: TGCGCCAGCAGCTTGGAAGGGGCGCCCTTCAATGAGCAGTTCTTC.

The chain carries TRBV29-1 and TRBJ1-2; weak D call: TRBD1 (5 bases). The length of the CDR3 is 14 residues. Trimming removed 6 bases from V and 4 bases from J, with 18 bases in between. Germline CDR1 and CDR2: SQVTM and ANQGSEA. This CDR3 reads CSVADLRAAYGYTF. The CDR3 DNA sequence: TGCAGCGTCGCCGACCTCAGGGCTGCCTATGGCTACACCTTC.

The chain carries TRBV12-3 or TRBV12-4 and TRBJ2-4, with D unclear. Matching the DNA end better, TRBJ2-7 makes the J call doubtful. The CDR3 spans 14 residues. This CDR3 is CASSLQPISYEQYF. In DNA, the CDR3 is TGTGCCAGCAGTTTACAGCCTATCTCCTACGAGCAGTACTTC.

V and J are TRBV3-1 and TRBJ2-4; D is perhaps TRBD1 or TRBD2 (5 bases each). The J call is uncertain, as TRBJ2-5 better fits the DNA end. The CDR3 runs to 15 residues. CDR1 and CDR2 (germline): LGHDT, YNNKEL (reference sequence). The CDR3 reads CASSQVRGHQETQYF. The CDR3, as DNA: TGTGCCAGCAGCCAAGTGAGGGGTCACCAAGAGACCCAGTACTTC.

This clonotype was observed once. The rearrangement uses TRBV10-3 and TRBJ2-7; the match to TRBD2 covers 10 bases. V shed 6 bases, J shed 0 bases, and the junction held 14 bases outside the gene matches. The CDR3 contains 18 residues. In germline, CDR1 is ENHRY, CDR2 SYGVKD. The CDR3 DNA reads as TGTGCCATCAGCCGGCTAGCGGGGGCCGCCCCAGTCTCCTACGAGCAGTACTTC. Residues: CAISRLAGAAPVSYEQYF.

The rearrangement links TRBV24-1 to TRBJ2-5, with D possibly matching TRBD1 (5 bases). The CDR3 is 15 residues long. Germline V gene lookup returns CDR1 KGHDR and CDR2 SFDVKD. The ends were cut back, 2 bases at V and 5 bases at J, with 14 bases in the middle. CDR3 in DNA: TGTGCCACCAGTGATTCCCGGCAGGGTGGGGAGACCCAGTACTTC. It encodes CATSDSRQGGETQYF.

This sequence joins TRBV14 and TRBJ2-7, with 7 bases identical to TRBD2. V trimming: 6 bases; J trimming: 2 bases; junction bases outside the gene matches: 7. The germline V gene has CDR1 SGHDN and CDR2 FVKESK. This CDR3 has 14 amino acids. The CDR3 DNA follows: TGTGCCAGCAGTGTCGGCGGGAGTACCTACGAGCAGTACTTC. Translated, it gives CASSVGGSTYEQYF.

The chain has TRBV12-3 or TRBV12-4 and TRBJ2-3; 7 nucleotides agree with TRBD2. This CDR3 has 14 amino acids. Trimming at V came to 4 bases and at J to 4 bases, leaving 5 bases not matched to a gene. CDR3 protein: CASSSRLASDTQYF. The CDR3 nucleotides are TGTGCCAGCAGTTCGAGACTAGCATCAGATACGCAGTATTTT.

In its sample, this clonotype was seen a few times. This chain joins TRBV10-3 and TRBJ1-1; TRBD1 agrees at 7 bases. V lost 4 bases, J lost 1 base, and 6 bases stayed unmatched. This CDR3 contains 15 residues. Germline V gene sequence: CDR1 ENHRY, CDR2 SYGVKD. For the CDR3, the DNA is TGTGCCATCAGTGCCTCTCGACAGGGGAACACTGAAGCTTTCTTT. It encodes CAISASRQGNTEAFF.

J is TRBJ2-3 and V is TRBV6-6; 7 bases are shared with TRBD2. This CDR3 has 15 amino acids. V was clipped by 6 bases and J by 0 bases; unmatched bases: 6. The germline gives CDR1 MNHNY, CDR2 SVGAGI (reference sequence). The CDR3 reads CASSGGTTSTDTQYF. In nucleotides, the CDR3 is TGTGCCAGCAGCGGGGGGACCACAAGCACAGATACGCAGTATTTT.

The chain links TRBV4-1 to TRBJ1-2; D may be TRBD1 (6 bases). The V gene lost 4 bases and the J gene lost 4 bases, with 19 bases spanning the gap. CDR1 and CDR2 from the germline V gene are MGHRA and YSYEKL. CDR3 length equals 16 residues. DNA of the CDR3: TGCGCCAGCAGCCCTACAGGTGGGGGGCAGGGCTATGGCTACACCTTC. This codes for CASSPTGGGQGYGYTF.

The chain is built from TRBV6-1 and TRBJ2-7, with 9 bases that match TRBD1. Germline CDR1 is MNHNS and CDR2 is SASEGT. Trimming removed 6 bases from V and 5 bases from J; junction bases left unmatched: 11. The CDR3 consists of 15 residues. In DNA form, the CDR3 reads TGTGCCAGCAGGCCGACCGGGACAGGGTGCCACGAGCAGTACTTC. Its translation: CASRPTGTGCHEQYF.

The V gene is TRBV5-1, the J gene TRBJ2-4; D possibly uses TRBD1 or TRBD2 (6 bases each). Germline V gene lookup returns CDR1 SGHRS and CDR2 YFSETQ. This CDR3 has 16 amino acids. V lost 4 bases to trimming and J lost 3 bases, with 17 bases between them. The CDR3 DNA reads TGCGCCAGCAGCCTACGATCGGGGGCGGTCAAAAACATTCAGTACTTC. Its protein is CASSLRSGAVKNIQYF. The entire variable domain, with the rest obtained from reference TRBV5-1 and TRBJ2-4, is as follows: KAGVTQTPRYLIKTRGQQVTLSCSPISGHRSVSWYQQTPGQGLQFLFEYFSETQRNKGNFPGRFSGRQFSNSRSEMNVSTLELGDSALYLCASSLRSGAVKNIQYFGAGTRLSVL.

CDR3 in amino acids: CASSYGQYQGEIYEQYF. CDR3 bases: TGTGCCAGCAGCTACGGACAGTACCAAGGAGAGATCTACGAGCAGTACTTC. The chain couples TRBV5-5 to TRBJ2-4; tentative D call: TRBD1 (6 bases). The DNA end favors TRBJ2-7, so the J call may be wrong. The CDR3 extends over 17 amino acids. Germline V gene data show CDR1 as SGHKS and CDR2 as YYEKEE (reference sequence).